Listed below are T cell receptor beta chains from one sample, sequenced in a study of shared clonotypes between healthy human individuals. The table came from immunoSEQ multiplex PCR; TCRdb's copy has only in-frame clones and leaves some out. There are 2 million to 3 million clones in the sample; 93% occur only once, and 0.36% lies in the top ten. Sequenced sample: naive CD4+ T cells from PBMCs. Receptor source: a man younger than 35 in good health. Some clones in this sample may be carry-over from other donors' samples. The CDR3 runs from the conserved cysteine through the conserved F or W. Fields, in order: V gene, J gene, CDR3 protein.

TRBV11-3,TRBJ2-1,CASSPGGLTSYNEQFF
TRBV4-1,TRBJ1-5,CASSQSGGGSNQPQHF
TRBV4-1,TRBJ2-2,CASSRGSGRGTGELFF
TRBV29-1,TRBJ1-2,CSVDHDRRQANYGYTF
TRBV28,TRBJ2-7,CASSSRDRRGSEQYF
TRBV10-3,TRBJ2-4,CAISGIVGPSAIQYF
TRBV6-5,TRBJ2-7,CASSYEAGEDHEQYF
TRBV6-1,TRBJ1-2,CASRGTGSNYGYTF
TRBV7-2,TRBJ2-7,CASRRTGGSFSYEQYF
TRBV6-6,TRBJ1-3,CASRVTGGNTIYF
TRBV19,TRBJ2-7,CASSIVGRGPRYEQYF
TRBV6-4,TRBJ2-3,CATPRRGRFISTDTQYF
TRBV7-8,TRBJ2-1,CASSLARLAGYNEQFF
TRBV6-5,TRBJ1-5,CASSRQGGRNQPQHF
TRBV28,TRBJ2-6,CASSPLLGRDRGSGANVLTF
TRBV7-9,TRBJ1-5,CASSLSREDQPQHF
TRBV5-6,NA,CASSQLGGTAPYEQYF
TRBV28,TRBJ1-1,CASSFWGKNTEAFF
TRBV9,TRBJ2-5,CASSVAILETQYF
TRBV5-1,TRBJ2-1,CASSKTPGGNEQFF
TRBV9,TRBJ2-2,CASSALGTAHGTGELFF
TRBV5-4,TRBJ2-5,CASSRSRVGETQYF
TRBV5-4,TRBJ1-2,CASSEPLGFQYGYTF
TRBV11-3,TRBJ2-3,CASSLRNRQDTQYF
TRBV21-1,TRBJ2-7,CASSNEQYF
TRBV19,TRBJ2-7,CASSPKPETYEQYF
TRBV2,TRBJ2-7,CASSEVRTVGTYEQYF
TRBV5-5,TRBJ1-2,CASSLAQLYGYTF
TRBV7-2,TRBJ2-1,CASSSGPISYNEQFF
TRBV4-1,TRBJ1-1,CASSQDGALHRVHTEAFF
TRBV7-6,TRBJ2-5,CASSRSGTQETQYF
TRBV11-2,TRBJ2-1,CASSLDQAFGEQFF
TRBV10-3,TRBJ1-1,CAISESITGGAFF
TRBV5-1,TRBJ1-2,CASSLGQGTNYGYTF
TRBV28,TRBJ2-6,CASSLGSRGPRRGANVLTF
TRBV14,TRBJ2-5,CASSPYRDRGRETQYF
TRBV29-1,TRBJ1-2,CSVGGEGVYGYTF
TRBV6-5,TRBJ2-3,CASSYGPSRGGDTQYF
TRBV6-5,TRBJ2-1,CASRETEYNEQFF
TRBV28,TRBJ1-4,CASSPGVAGVEKLFF
TRBV5-1,TRBJ2-1,CASNRDYKNEQFF
TRBV7-2,TRBJ2-2,CASSFGQGLTGELFF
TRBV15,TRBJ2-7,CATSRDRYFAYEQYF
TRBV27,TRBJ2-3,CASSSYRATDTQYF
TRBV4-2,TRBJ2-1,CASSQPYNEQFF
TRBV7-3,TRBJ2-1,CASSFGHSSYNEQFF
TRBV7-9,TRBJ1-1,CASSLVGRSMNTEAFF